This TCR beta chain comes out of a study of monozygotic twins with inflammatory bowel disease. Regarding the study as a whole: Twins classed as concordant or discordant showed no difference in repertoire similarity, possibly from limited power. Compared with healthy twins, IBD patients shared fewer clonotypes with others, especially with disease activity.

There were eight separate reactions per sample in which cDNA was made. From the 5' RACE reads, TCRdb lists one entry per CDR3 protein and no DNA. In total, the table holds about 300,000 distinct CDR3 sequences. Donors each contributed one blood sample measuring around 2.4 ml. Worth noting for this clonotype: The antigen remains undetermined.

This TCR derives from a human donor with ulcerative colitis or Crohn's disease, or a healthy co-twin of an affected twin (not recorded which). The specimen was blood.

CDR3 amino acids: CASGRQGRTDTQYF. This sequence joins TRBV7-9 and TRBJ2-3; the D gene TCRdb calls, TRBD1, cannot be checked with no DNA. Germline-derived CDR1 and CDR2 are SEHNR and FQNEAQ (reference sequence). The CDR3 length is 14 residues.